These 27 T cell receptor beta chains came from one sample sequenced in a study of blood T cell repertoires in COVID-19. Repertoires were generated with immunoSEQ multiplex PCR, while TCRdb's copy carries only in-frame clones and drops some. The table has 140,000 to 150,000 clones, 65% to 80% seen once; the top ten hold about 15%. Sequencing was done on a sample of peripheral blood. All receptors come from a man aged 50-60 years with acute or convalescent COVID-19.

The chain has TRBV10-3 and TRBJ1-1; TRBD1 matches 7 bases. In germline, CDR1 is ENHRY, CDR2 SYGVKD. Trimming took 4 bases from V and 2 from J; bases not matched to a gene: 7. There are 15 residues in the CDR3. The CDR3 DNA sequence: TGTGCCATCAGTGTTTACAGGGGTCCTAACACTGAAGCTTTCTTT. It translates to CAISVYRGPNTEAFF.

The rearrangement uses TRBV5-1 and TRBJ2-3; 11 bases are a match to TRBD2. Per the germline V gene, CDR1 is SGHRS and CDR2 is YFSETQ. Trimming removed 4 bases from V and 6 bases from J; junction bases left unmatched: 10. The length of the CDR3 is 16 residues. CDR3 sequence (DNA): TGCGCCAGCAGCCAAGGACTAGCGGGTTCATGGGATACGCAGTATTTT. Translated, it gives CASSQGLAGSWDTQYF.

CDR3 DNA sequence: TGTGCCAGCAGTTTTCTAGACTATGGCTACACCTTC. As protein: CASSFLDYGYTF. The rearrangement links TRBV12-3 or TRBV12-4 to TRBJ1-2; no clear D gene. The V end was cut by 3 bases, the J end by 3 bases, with 5 bases between. The CDR3 consists of 12 residues.

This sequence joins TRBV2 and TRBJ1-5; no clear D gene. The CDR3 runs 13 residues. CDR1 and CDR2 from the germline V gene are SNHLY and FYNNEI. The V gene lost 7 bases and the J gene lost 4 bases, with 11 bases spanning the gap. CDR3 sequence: CASTETRNQPQHF. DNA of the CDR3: TGTGCCAGCACCGAGACAAGGAATCAGCCCCAGCATTTT.

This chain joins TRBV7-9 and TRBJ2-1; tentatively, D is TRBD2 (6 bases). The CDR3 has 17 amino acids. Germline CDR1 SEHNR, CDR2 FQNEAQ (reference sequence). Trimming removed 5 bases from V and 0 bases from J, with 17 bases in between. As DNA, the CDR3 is TGTGCCAGCAGCCCTGGAGGGTCTAAGGGCTCCTACAATGAGCAGTTCTTC. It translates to CASSPGGSKGSYNEQFF.

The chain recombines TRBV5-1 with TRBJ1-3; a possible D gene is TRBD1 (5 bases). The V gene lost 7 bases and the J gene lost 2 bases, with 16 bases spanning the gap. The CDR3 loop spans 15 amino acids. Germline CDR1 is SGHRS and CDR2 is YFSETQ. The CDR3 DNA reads TGCGCCAGCGCCGAAACAGGTTCTCCTGGAAACACCATATATTTT. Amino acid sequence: CASAETGSPGNTIYF.

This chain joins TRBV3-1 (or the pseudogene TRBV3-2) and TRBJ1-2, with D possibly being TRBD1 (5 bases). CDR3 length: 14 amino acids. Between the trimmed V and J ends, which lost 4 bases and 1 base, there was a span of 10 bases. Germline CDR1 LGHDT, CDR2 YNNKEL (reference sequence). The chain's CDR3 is CASSLLDSNYGYTF. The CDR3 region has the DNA TGTGCCAGCAGCCTACTCGACAGTAACTATGGCTACACCTTC.

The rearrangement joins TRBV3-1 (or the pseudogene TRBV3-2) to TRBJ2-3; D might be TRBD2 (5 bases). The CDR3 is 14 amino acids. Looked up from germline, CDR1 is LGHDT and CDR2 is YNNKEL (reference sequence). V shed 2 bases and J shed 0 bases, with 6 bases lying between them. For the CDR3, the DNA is TGTGCCAGCAGCCAATCGGGGAGCACAGATACGCAGTATTTT. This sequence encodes CASSQSGSTDTQYF.

CDR3: CASSVSGGTYTGELFF. DNA of the CDR3: TGTGCCAGCAGCGTATCGGGGGGGACTTACACCGGGGAGCTGTTTTTT. The J gene is TRBJ2-2, the V gene TRBV9, with 8 bases fitting TRBD2. Unmatched junction bases numbered 5, after V lost 1 base and J lost 3 bases. Germline values: CDR1 SGDLS, CDR2 YYNGEE. The CDR3 spans 16 residues.

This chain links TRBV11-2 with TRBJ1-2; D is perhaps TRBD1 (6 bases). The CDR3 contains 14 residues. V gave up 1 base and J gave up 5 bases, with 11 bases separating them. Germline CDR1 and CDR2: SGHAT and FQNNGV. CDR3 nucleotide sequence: TGTGCCAGCAGCTTAGTGACAGGCGATTATGGCTACACCTTC. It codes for CASSLVTGDYGYTF. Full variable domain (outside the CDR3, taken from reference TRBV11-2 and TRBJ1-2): EAGVAQSPRYKIIEKRQSVAFWCNPISGHATLYWYQQILGQGPKLLIQFQNNGVVDDSQLPKDRFSAERLKGVDSTLKIQPAKLEDSAVYLCASSLVTGDYGYTFGSGTRLTVV.

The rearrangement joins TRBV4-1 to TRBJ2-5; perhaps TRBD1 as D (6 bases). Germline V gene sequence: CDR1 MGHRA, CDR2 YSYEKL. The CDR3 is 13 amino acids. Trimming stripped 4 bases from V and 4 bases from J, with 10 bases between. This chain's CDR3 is CASSLGHRETQYF. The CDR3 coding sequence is TGCGCCAGCAGCCTGGGACATAGAGAGACCCAGTACTTC.

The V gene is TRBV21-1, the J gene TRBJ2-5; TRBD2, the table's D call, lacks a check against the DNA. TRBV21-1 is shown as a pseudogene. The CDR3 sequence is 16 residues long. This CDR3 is CASSKSISGGAETQYF. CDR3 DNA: TGTGCCAGCAGCAAAAGTATCAGCGGGGGGGCAGAGACCCAGTACTTC.

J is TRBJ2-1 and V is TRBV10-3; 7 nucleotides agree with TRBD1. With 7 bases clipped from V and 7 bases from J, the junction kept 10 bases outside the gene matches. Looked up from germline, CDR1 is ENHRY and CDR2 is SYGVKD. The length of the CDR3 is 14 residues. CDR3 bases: TGTGCCATCACCGAACAGGGGTCCGGGAATGAGCAGTTCTTC. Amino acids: CAITEQGSGNEQFF.

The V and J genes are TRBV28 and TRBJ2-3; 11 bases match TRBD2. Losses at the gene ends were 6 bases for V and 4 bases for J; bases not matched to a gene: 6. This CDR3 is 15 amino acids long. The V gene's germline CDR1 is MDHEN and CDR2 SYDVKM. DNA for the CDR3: TGTGCCAGCAGGATAGCGGGGGGGATACCAGATACGCAGTATTTT. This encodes CASRIAGGIPDTQYF.

The CDR3 sequence is CASSVAGQGGTEAFF. In DNA form, the CDR3 reads TGTGCCAGCAGCGTAGCTGGGCAGGGAGGTACTGAAGCTTTCTTT. This chain connects TRBV9 to TRBJ1-1; D might be TRBD1 (5 bases). The V gene's germline CDR1 is SGDLS and CDR2 YYNGEE. There are 15 residues in the CDR3. With 0 bases removed from V and 5 bases from J, the gap between germline ends came to 14 bases.

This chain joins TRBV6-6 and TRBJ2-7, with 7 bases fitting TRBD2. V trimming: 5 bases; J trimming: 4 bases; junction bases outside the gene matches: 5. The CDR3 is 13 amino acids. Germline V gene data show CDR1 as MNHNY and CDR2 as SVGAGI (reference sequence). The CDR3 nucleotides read TGTGCCAGCAGTAATTCGGGAGGTTACGAGCAGTACGTC. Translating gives CASSNSGGYEQYV.

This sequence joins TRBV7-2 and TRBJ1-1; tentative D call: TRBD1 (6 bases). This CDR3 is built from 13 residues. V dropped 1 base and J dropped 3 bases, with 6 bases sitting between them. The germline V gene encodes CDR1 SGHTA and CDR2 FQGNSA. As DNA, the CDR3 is TGTGCCAGCAGCTTAGACAGGGACACTGAAGCTTTCTTT. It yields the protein CASSLDRDTEAFF.

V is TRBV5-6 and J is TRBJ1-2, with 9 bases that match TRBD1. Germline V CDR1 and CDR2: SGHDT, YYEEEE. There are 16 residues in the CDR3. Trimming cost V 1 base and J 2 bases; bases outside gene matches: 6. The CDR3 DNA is TGTGCCAGCAGCTTGCGCTGGGACAGGGTCAACTATGGCTACACCTTC. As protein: CASSLRWDRVNYGYTF.

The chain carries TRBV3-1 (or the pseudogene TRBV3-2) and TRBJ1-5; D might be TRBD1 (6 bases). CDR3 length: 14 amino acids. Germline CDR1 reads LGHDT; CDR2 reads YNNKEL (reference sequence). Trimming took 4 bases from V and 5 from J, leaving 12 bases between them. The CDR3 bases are TGTGCCAGCAGCCTGGCTTCAGGGGATCAGCCCCAGCATTTT. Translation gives CASSLASGDQPQHF.

CDR3 nucleotides: TGCGCCAGCAGCTTGGCTCGGGGGTCTGAAGCTTTCTTT. It encodes CASSLARGSEAFF. The genes are TRBV5-1 and TRBJ1-1; D is perhaps TRBD1 (5 bases). Germline values: CDR1 SGHRS, CDR2 YFSETQ. The V and J ends lost 0 bases and 6 bases respectively, with 9 bases between them. This CDR3 is 13 amino acids long.

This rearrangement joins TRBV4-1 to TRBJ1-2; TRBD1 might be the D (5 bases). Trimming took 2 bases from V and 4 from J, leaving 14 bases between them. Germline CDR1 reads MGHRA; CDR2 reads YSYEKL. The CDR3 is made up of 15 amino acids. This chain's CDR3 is CASSQLFGGSYGYTF. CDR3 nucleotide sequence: TGCGCCAGCAGCCAATTATTCGGGGGAAGCTATGGCTACACCTTC.

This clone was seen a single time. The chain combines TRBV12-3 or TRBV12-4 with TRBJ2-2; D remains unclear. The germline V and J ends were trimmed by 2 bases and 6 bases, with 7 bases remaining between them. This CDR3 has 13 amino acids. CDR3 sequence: CASSLSSAGELFF. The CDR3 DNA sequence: TGTGCCAGCAGTTTATCCAGCGCCGGGGAGCTGTTTTTT.

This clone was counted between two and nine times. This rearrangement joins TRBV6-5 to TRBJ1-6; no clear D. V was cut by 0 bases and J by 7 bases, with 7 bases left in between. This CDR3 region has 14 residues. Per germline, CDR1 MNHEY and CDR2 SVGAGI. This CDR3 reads CASSYSDRNSPLHF. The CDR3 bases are TGTGCCAGCAGTTACTCCGATCGGAATTCACCCCTCCACTTT.

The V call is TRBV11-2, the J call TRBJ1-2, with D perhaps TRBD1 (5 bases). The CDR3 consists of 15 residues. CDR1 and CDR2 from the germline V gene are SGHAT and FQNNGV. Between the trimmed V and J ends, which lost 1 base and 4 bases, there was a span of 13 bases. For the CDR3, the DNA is TGTGCCAGCAGCTTAGGGACACAGTACCTCTATGGCTACACCTTC. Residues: CASSLGTQYLYGYTF.

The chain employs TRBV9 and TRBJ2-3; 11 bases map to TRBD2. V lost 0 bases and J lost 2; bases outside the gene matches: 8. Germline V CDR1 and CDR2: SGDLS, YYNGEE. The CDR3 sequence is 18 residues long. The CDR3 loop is CASSVEGLAGGHTDTQYF. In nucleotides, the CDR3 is TGTGCCAGCAGCGTAGAGGGGCTAGCGGGGGGCCACACAGATACGCAGTATTTT.

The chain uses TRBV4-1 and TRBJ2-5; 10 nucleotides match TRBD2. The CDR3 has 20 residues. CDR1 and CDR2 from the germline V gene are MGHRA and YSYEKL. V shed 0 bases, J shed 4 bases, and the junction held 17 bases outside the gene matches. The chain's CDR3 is CASSQDPGGSGGPSPETQYF. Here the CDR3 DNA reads TGCGCCAGCAGCCAAGATCCTGGGGGTAGCGGGGGGCCGTCACCAGAGACCCAGTACTTC.

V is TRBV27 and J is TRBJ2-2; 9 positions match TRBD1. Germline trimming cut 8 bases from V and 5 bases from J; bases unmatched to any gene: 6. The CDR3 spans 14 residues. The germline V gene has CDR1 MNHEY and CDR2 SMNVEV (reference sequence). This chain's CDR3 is CASRPGQGTGELFF. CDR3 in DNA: TGTGCCAGCCGACCGGGACAGGGAACCGGGGAGCTGTTTTTT.